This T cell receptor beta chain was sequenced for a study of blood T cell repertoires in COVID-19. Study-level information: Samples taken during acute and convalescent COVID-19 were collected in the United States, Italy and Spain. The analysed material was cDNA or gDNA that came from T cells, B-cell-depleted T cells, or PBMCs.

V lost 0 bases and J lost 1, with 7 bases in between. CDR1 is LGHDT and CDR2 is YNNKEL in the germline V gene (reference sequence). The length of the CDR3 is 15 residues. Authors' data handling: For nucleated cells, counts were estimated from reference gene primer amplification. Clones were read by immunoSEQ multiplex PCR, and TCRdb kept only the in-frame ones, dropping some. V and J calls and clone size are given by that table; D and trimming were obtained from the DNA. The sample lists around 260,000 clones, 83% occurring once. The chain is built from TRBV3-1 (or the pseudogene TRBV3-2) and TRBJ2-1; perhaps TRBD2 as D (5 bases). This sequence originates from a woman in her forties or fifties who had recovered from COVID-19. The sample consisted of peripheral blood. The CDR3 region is CASSQDEGSYNEQFF. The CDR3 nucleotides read TGTGCCAGCAGCCAAGATGAGGGTTCCTACAATGAGCAGTTCTTC.